A single sample is the source of the 15 T cell receptor beta chains below, sequenced in a study of cytomegalovirus exposure and HLA in healthy donors. Generated by immunoSEQ multiplex PCR, the TCRdb table keeps only in-frame clones and is missing some. The table lists 150,000 to 200,000 clones, about 80% of them singletons. Sequencing was carried out using PBMCs. The source is a man between 18 and 29 years old in good health and CMV-seropositive.

The V gene is TRBV5-1, the J gene TRBJ1-1, with unresolved D. The CDR3 runs 15 residues. Trimming stripped 0 bases from V and 7 bases from J, with 16 bases between. Germline loops: CDR1 SGHRS, CDR2 YFSETQ. The CDR3 sequence is CASSLAGNGPYEAFF. The CDR3 DNA sequence: TGCGCCAGCAGCTTGGCGGGGAATGGCCCCTATGAAGCTTTCTTT. Combining the CDR3 with reference TRBV5-1 and TRBJ1-1 gives the whole variable domain KAGVTQTPRYLIKTRGQQVTLSCSPISGHRSVSWYQQTPGQGLQFLFEYFSETQRNKGNFPGRFSGRQFSNSRSEMNVSTLELGDSALYLCASSLAGNGPYEAFFGQGTRLTVV.

In nucleotides, the CDR3 is TGTGCCAGCAGCGCCCGACTAGCGGGAGTAGTCTCCTACGAGCAGTACTTC. Translation gives CASSARLAGVVSYEQYF. The genes are TRBV11-2 and TRBJ2-7; 12 bases match TRBD2. V lost 5 bases and J lost 0; bases outside the gene matches: 8. The germline V gene has CDR1 SGHAT and CDR2 FQNNGV. The CDR3 has 17 residues. The entire variable domain, with the rest obtained from reference TRBV11-2 and TRBJ2-7, is as follows: EAGVAQSPRYKIIEKRQSVAFWCNPISGHATLYWYQQILGQGPKLLIQFQNNGVVDDSQLPKDRFSAERLKGVDSTLKIQPAKLEDSAVYLCASSARLAGVVSYEQYFGPGTRLTVT.

The chain recombines TRBV7-2 with TRBJ2-3; 11 bases align to TRBD2. Germline V lookup: CDR1 SGHTA, CDR2 FQGNSA. Losses at the gene ends were 1 base for V and 6 bases for J; bases not matched to a gene: 9. The CDR3 extends over 17 amino acids. The CDR3 DNA reads TGTGCCAGCAGCTTAGACACTAGCGGGAGTCATTGGGATACGCAGTATTTT. Its translation is CASSLDTSGSHWDTQYF.

The rearrangement joins TRBV5-1 to TRBJ2-1; a possible D gene is TRBD2 (6 bases). The CDR3 is 18 residues long. V was trimmed by 0 bases and J by 1 base, leaving 17 bases between them. In germline, CDR1 is SGHRS, CDR2 YFSETQ. DNA for the CDR3: TGCGCCAGCAGCTTGGGAGGTGCGGGGACCAGATCCTACAATGAGCAGTTCTTC. Translating it yields CASSLGGAGTRSYNEQFF.

The V gene is TRBV7-2, the J gene TRBJ1-1; D might be TRBD1 (5 bases). The CDR3 runs to 14 residues. Trimming left V 2 bases short and J 1 base short, with 8 bases between. Germline values: CDR1 SGHTA, CDR2 FQGNSA. CDR3 sequence (DNA): TGTGCCAGCAGCTTAAGTCAGGGGAACACTGAAGCTTTCTTT. It encodes CASSLSQGNTEAFF.

The CDR3 nucleotides read TGCGCCAGCAGCGCAATCACAGGGGCTTACAATGAGCAGTTCTTC. Translating gives CASSAITGAYNEQFF. The chain is built from TRBV5-1 and TRBJ2-1; TRBD1 matches 7 bases. The CDR3 loop spans 15 amino acids. CDR1 and CDR2 from the germline V gene are SGHRS and YFSETQ. The ends lost 4 bases at V and 4 bases at J; junction bases unmatched: 8.

This clone showed up just a few times. The chain employs TRBV27 and TRBJ2-3, with TRBD2 identical over 13 bases. Trimming removed 4 bases from V and 0 bases from J; junction bases left unmatched: 10. CDR3 length equals 19 residues. Germline lookup yields CDR1 MNHEY and CDR2 SMNVEV (reference sequence). DNA for the CDR3: TGTGCCAGCAGTTATCGGGGACTAGCGGGAAGAGGGAGCACAGATACGCAGTATTTT. Translating it yields CASSYRGLAGRGSTDTQYF.

V usage is TRBV11-3 and J usage is TRBJ1-1; D is undetermined. With 5 bases removed from V and 4 bases from J, the gap between germline ends came to 11 bases. The germline gives CDR1 SGHNT, CDR2 YENEEA. The CDR3 totals 13 residues. The CDR3 nucleotides read TGTGCCAGCAGCCGCACATCTGGCACTGAAGCTTTCTTT. It specifies CASSRTSGTEAFF.

The chain combines TRBV29-1 with TRBJ2-7; TRBD2 aligns across 13 bases. The V and J ends lost 6 bases and 7 bases, in that order; junction bases with no gene match: 9. The CDR3 covers 14 residues. The germline V gene encodes CDR1 SQVTM and CDR2 ANQGSEA. CDR3 nucleotides: TGCAGCGTAGTGACTAGCGGGAGGATGGATGAGCAGTACTTC. This encodes CSVVTSGRMDEQYF.

This chain uses TRBV7-7 with TRBJ1-3, with a weak D call TRBD1 (6 bases). The ends were cut back, 1 base at V and 8 bases at J, with 9 bases in the middle. The germline CDR1 and CDR2 sequences are SSHAT and FNYEAQ (reference sequence). This CDR3 is built from 13 residues. CDR3 sequence: CASSLDRADTIYF. The DNA of the CDR3 is TGTGCCAGCAGCTTAGACAGGGCGGACACCATATATTTT.

The chain is built from TRBV6-6 and TRBJ1-5; tentative D call: TRBD1 (6 bases). Germline loops: CDR1 MNHNY, CDR2 SVGAGI (reference sequence). The length of the CDR3 is 15 residues. V shed 3 bases and J shed 0 bases, with 9 bases lying between them. CDR3 sequence (DNA): TGTGCCAGCAGTTATATGGGGGCTAGCAATCAGCCCCAGCATTTT. This gives the protein CASSYMGASNQPQHF.

A single count supports this clone. The chain combines TRBV7-3 with TRBJ2-1; tentative D call: TRBD2 (7 bases). Germline CDR1 SGHTA, CDR2 FQGTGA. V was clipped by 1 base and J by 5 bases, with 33 bases between them. CDR3 length: 22 amino acids. The CDR3 bases are TGTGCCAGCAGCTTAATACCCAGGATTGAGGGGGGGATACTCAAGAGAGACAATGAGCAGTTCTTC. Translated, it gives CASSLIPRIEGGILKRDNEQFF.

CDR3 protein: CASSLDGVLGNQPQHF. The DNA for the CDR3 is TGTGCCAGCAGCCTCGACGGGGTACTAGGCAATCAGCCCCAGCATTTT. This chain connects TRBV7-2 to TRBJ1-5; D unclear. The germline V and J ends were trimmed by 5 bases and 2 bases, with 16 bases remaining between them. CDR3 size: 16 residues. CDR1 SGHTA and CDR2 FQGNSA come from the germline V gene.

The sample holds many counts of this clone. CDR3 in amino acids: CASGLVLRGFTDTQYF. The CDR3, as DNA: TGTGCTAGTGGTTTGGTACTAAGGGGATTCACAGATACGCAGTATTTT. The genes are TRBV12-5 and TRBJ2-3; tentatively, D is TRBD1 (5 bases). Deletions cut 0 bases from V and 2 bases from J, with 12 bases between. Germline assignment: CDR1 LGHNT and CDR2 FRNRAP. The CDR3 contains 16 residues.

The chain employs TRBV5-4 and TRBJ2-7; 8 bases are a match to TRBD1. The CDR3 extends over 15 amino acids. After removal of 3 bases from V and 5 bases from J, the junction contained 10 bases not matched to a gene. The germline gives CDR1 SGHNT, CDR2 YYREEE (reference sequence). The CDR3 loop reads CASSSLRDRLHEQYF. CDR3 nucleotides: TGTGCCAGCAGCTCCCTCCGGGACAGGCTCCACGAGCAGTACTTC. Variable domain in full (rest from reference TRBV5-4 and TRBJ2-7): ETGVTQSPTHLIKTRGQQVTLRCSSQSGHNTVSWYQQALGQGPQFIFQYYREEENGRGNFPPRFSGLQFPNYSSELNVNALELDDSALYLCASSSLRDRLHEQYFGPGTRLTVT.